This T cell receptor (beta chain) was recorded in a study of T-cell reconstitution after alpha-beta-depleted transplantation in children. This CDR3 has 18 residues. CDR1 is SGHAT and CDR2 is FQNNGV in the germline V gene. V was clipped by 1 base and J by 0 bases; unmatched bases: 10. Molecular barcoding with unique molecular identifiers was used for the TCRbeta library. One entry per CDR3 protein results from TCRdb running MiXCR on the PCR reads. The data hold about 610,000 distinct CDR3 sequences, with approximately 10% observed a single time. This chain uses TRBV11-2 with TRBJ2-7; TRBD2 agrees at 9 bases. The sequence was obtained from a human donor who donated a stem cell graft to a child with acute myeloid leukemia. The specimen comprised PBMCs from the stem cell graft donor, sampled from the stem cell graft. This CDR3 is CASSLGWRLAGLSYEQYF. CDR3 in DNA: TGTGCCAGCAGCTTAGGATGGCGTCTAGCGGGGCTCTCCTACGAGCAGTACTTC.